This TCR beta chain was obtained from a study of technical replicates of blood from a handful of donors. Germline CDR1 MNHNS, CDR2 SASEGT. The CDR3 has 13 amino acids. The ends were cut back, 2 bases at V and 16 bases at J, with 15 bases in the middle. TCRdb keeps only in-frame clones here, not all; method: immunoSEQ multiplex PCR. The table includes more than 90,000 clones, approximately 95% detected once. The sequencing sample was made of T cells isolated from PBMCs. This receptor was taken from a human donor in good health. V is TRBV6-1 and J is TRBJ1-6, with D possibly being TRBD1 (5 bases). The CDR3 protein is CASSETPDSSLHF. In DNA, the CDR3 is TGTGCCAGCAGTGAAACCCCTGACAGTTCTCTCCACTTT.